The present T cell receptor (beta chain) was sequenced within a study of ipilimumab plus nivolumab after autologous stem cell transplantation. Sequencing was performed with immunoSEQ multiplex PCR; in TCRdb, only in-frame clones are kept and a portion is missing. The table lists 9,000 to 15,000 clones, about 70% of them singletons. This clone was detected only a few times. The antigen is not known. Checkpoint therapy with ipilimumab 1 mg/kg began 14 to 28 days after transplant. Regarding the study as a whole: Authors suggest TCR repertoire, Treg phenotype and gut microbiota support further study.

The CDR3 runs 15 residues. Trimming cost V 3 bases and J 3 bases; bases outside gene matches: 7. The germline CDR1 and CDR2 sequences are SGHDT and YYEEEE. The sequences come from PBMCs, collected in a trial of ipilimumab plus nivolumab as post-transplant consolidation. This TCR was sampled from a male donor with diffuse large B-cell lymphoma. The J gene is TRBJ1-1, the V gene TRBV5-6; TRBD1 matches 8 bases. CDR3 DNA sequence: TGTGCCAGCAGCTGGGGGGGACAGGCTCACACTGAAGCTTTCTTT. Protein product: CASSWGGQAHTEAFF.